The next 31 T cell receptor beta chains were all read from a single sample in a study of CD8 T cells in ankylosing spondylitis (dated by TCRdb to about 2017). On the study overall, not on this receptor specifically: Blood from ankylosing spondylitis patients appeared to be characterized by a TCR beta motif composed of under ten highly homologous amino acid variants.

The library was prepared using 5' RACE. Sequencing took place on an Illumina HiSeq 2500. TCRdb reprocessing: public reads trimmed at Q25 with fastp, clones called with MiXCR, in-frame beta chains kept. Under each unique CDR3 protein, matching rows form one entry showing the most common genes and DNA. For this sample there are a few hundred thousand distinct CDR3 sequences; more than 20% appear just once. The top ten hold about 16% of the sample. No antigen has been identified for these receptors. The source material was blood, either unsorted or a sorted T cell fraction (not recorded which). Receptors were obtained from a male donor with ankylosing spondylitis.

V and J are TRBV12-3 or TRBV12-4 and TRBJ2-1, with 7 bases matching TRBD2. The CDR3 has 14 amino acids. Trimming cost V 5 bases and J 5 bases; bases outside gene matches: 6. As DNA, the CDR3 is TGTGCCAGCAGTCCAGCGGGGCTAAACAATGAGCAGTTCTTC. This gives the protein CASSPAGLNNEQFF.

This clonotype has just a few counts. This chain's CDR3 is CSVERDSGELFF. DNA for the CDR3: TGCAGCGTTGAGCGGGACTCCGGGGAGCTGTTTTTT. The chain recombines TRBV29-1 with TRBJ2-2, with D perhaps TRBD2 (6 bases). V dropped 3 bases and J dropped 6 bases, with 8 bases sitting between them. The CDR3 runs 12 residues. CDR1 is SQVTM, CDR2 ANQGSEA, per germline.

This clonotype was seen a handful of times. The chain uses TRBV5-1 and TRBJ2-3; 8 bases agree with TRBD2. The V segment lost 0 bases and the J segment 4 bases; nucleotides outside the gene matches: 7. The CDR3 totals 16 residues. Germline CDR1 SGHRS, CDR2 YFSETQ. The chain's CDR3 is CASSLDRGGGPDTQYF. CDR3 coding DNA: TGCGCCAGCAGCTTGGACCGGGGGGGTGGGCCAGATACGCAGTATTTT.

This clonotype occurred a few times. V is TRBV20-1 and J is TRBJ2-7; 8 positions match TRBD2. CDR3 length: 13 amino acids. Germline assignment: CDR1 DFQATT and CDR2 SNEGSKA (reference sequence). V lost 7 bases to trimming and J lost 3 bases; unmatched junction nucleotides: 8. CDR3: CSGPGTSHYEQYF. Written as DNA, the CDR3 is TGCAGTGGCCCAGGGACTAGTCACTACGAGCAGTACTTC.

This chain uses TRBV28 with TRBJ2-3; no clear D gene. The length of the CDR3 is 13 residues. In germline, CDR1 is MDHEN, CDR2 SYDVKM. V lost 3 bases and J 4 bases, leaving 8 bases between the germline ends. In DNA form, the CDR3 reads TGTGCCAGCAGTTTTGGCCCTGCAGATACGCAGTATTTT. Its protein product is CASSFGPADTQYF.

The V and J genes are TRBV9 and TRBJ2-7; 7 nucleotides match TRBD1. V trimming: 1 base; J trimming: 1 base; junction bases outside the gene matches: 5. The germline V gene encodes CDR1 SGDLS and CDR2 YYNGEE. The CDR3 has 15 residues. Here the CDR3 reads CASSVRAGGSYEQYF. CDR3 coding DNA: TGTGCCAGCAGCGTACGGGCAGGGGGTTCCTACGAGCAGTACTTC.

This chain links TRBV19 with TRBJ2-2; 9 bases align to TRBD1. This CDR3 is 16 amino acids long. V lost 1 base, J lost 4 bases, and 4 bases stayed unmatched. Germline V CDR1 and CDR2: LNHDA, SQIVND (reference sequence). The CDR3 loop reads CASSIGTGAATGELFF. In nucleotides, the CDR3 is TGTGCCAGTAGTATAGGGACAGGGGCCGCCACCGGGGAGCTGTTTTTT. Together with reference TRBV19 and TRBJ2-2, the CDR3 gives the full variable domain: DGGITQSPKYLFRKEGQNVTLSCEQNLNHDAMYWYRQDPGQGLRLIYYSQIVNDFQKGDIAEGYSVSREKKESFPLTVTSAQKNPTAFYLCASSIGTGAATGELFFGEGSRLTVL.

For this clonotype: Just one base apart from a much larger clone, this may be a read error. The genes are TRBV2 and TRBJ2-1; TRBD2 aligns across 12 bases. The CDR3 has 16 residues. CDR1 is SNHLY, CDR2 FYNNEI, per germline. Trimming removed 6 bases from V and 0 bases from J; junction bases left unmatched: 3. DNA of the CDR3: TGTGCCAGCAGACCACTAGCGGGAGGCTCCTACAATGAGCAGTTCTTC. It specifies CASRPLAGGSYNEQFF. Using reference TRBV2 and TRBJ2-1 for the parts outside the CDR3, the full variable domain is EPEVTQTPSHQVTQMGQEVILRCVPISNHLYFYWYRQILGQKVEFLVSFYNNEISEKSEIFDDQFSVERPDGSNFTLKIRSTKLEDSAMYFCASRPLAGGSYNEQFFGPGTRLTVL.

The genes are TRBV7-2 and TRBJ2-2, with D unclear. The CDR3 is 14 amino acids. The ends were cut back, 0 bases at V and 5 bases at J, with 7 bases in the middle. The germline V gene encodes CDR1 SGHTA and CDR2 FQGNSA. The CDR3 region is CASSLAAQTGELFF. CDR3 nucleotide sequence: TGTGCCAGCAGCTTAGCGGCACAAACCGGGGAGCTGTTTTTT.

This clonotype was seen many times. The rearrangement uses TRBV7-3 and TRBJ2-1; D possibly corresponds to TRBD2 (6 bases). The CDR3 loop spans 16 amino acids. The germline CDR1 and CDR2 sequences are SGHTA and FQGTGA. Trimming stripped 1 base from V and 0 bases from J, with 10 bases between. CDR3 DNA sequence: TGTGCCAGCAGCTTAAACGCGGGAAGCTCCTACAATGAGCAGTTCTTC. It specifies CASSLNAGSSYNEQFF.

The chain carries TRBV29-1 and TRBJ1-1; TRBD1 matches 7 bases. CDR1 is SQVTM, CDR2 ANQGSEA, per germline. The V segment lost 7 bases and the J segment 11 bases; nucleotides outside the gene matches: 13. This CDR3 is 12 amino acids long. The DNA for the CDR3 is TGCAGCGGCCGAGAGGGGGCGCCTAGGGCTTTCTTT. This translates into CSGREGAPRAFF.

This clonotype was detected many times. V usage is TRBV7-2 and J usage is TRBJ2-3, with 7 bases aligning to TRBD2. J gave up 3 bases and V 5 bases, and 5 bases lay outside the gene matches. CDR1 is SGHTA and CDR2 is FQGNSA in the germline V gene. CDR3 length equals 14 residues. CDR3 coding DNA: TGTGCCAGCAGCAAACTAGCGCTAACAGATACGCAGTATTTT. This encodes CASSKLALTDTQYF. Supplemented by reference TRBV7-2 and TRBJ2-3, the full variable domain reads GAGVSQSPSNKVTEKGKDVELRCDPISGHTALYWYRQSLGQGLEFLIYFQGNSAPDKSGLPSDRFSAERTGGSVSTLTIQRTQQEDSAVYLCASSKLALTDTQYFGPGTRLTVL.

The chain combines TRBV19 with TRBJ2-1; D gene ambiguous. The CDR3 totals 12 residues. Trimming removed 8 bases from V and 6 bases from J, with 11 bases in between. Looked up from germline, CDR1 is LNHDA and CDR2 is SQIVND (reference sequence). The CDR3 DNA follows: TGTGCCAGTTCGACTTCGGGCAATGAGCAGTTCTTC. It is translated as CASSTSGNEQFF.

The rearrangement joins TRBV20-1 to TRBJ2-3; D is unclear. Trimming removed 6 bases at V and 0 bases at J, with 13 bases between. Germline V gives CDR1 DFQATT, CDR2 SNEGSKA (reference sequence). The CDR3 consists of 14 residues. The CDR3 spells CSANPTRSTDTQYF. DNA of the CDR3: TGCAGTGCCAACCCTACACGGAGCACAGATACGCAGTATTTT.

This clonotype was detected a few times. V is TRBV5-1 and J is TRBJ2-5; 12 bases align to TRBD1. CDR1 and CDR2 from the germline V gene are SGHRS and YFSETQ. The ends lost 4 bases at V and 4 bases at J; junction bases unmatched: 2. The CDR3 consists of 14 residues. The CDR3 loop reads CASSGTGGRETQYF. The CDR3 DNA sequence: TGCGCCAGCAGCGGGACAGGGGGCAGAGAGACCCAGTACTTC. Full variable domain (remainder filled in from reference TRBV5-1 and TRBJ2-5): KAGVTQTPRYLIKTRGQQVTLSCSPISGHRSVSWYQQTPGQGLQFLFEYFSETQRNKGNFPGRFSGRQFSNSRSEMNVSTLELGDSALYLCASSGTGGRETQYFGPGTRLLVL.

This clonotype was counted only a few times. J is TRBJ2-6 and V is TRBV5-1; no clear D. CDR1 is SGHRS, CDR2 YFSETQ, per germline. The CDR3 contains 15 residues. The V and J ends lost 0 bases and 4 bases respectively, with 8 bases between them. CDR3 region: CASSLVRAGANVLTF. CDR3 DNA: TGCGCCAGCAGCTTGGTCCGGGCCGGGGCCAACGTCCTGACTTTC.

This clonotype was seen ten or more times. The chain has TRBV14 and TRBJ2-5; unclear D gene. Germline V gene sequence: CDR1 SGHDN, CDR2 FVKESK. This CDR3 has 13 residues. The V and J ends lost 1 base and 8 bases respectively, with 11 bases between them. The chain's CDR3 is CASSQGSSRTQYF. For the CDR3, the DNA is TGTGCCAGCAGCCAAGGGTCTTCCCGTACCCAGTACTTC.

This chain uses TRBV12-5 with TRBJ2-1; TRBD1 matches at 7 bases. The CDR3 is made up of 14 amino acids. Germline CDR1 LGHNT, CDR2 FRNRAP. Trimming cost V 5 bases and J 10 bases; bases outside gene matches: 11. CDR3 in amino acids: CASGPRDSQWEQFF. DNA for the CDR3: TGTGCTAGTGGTCCCAGGGACAGTCAATGGGAGCAGTTCTTC.

This clonotype was observed a handful of times. The V and J genes are TRBV10-3 and TRBJ2-7; D gene uncertain. The CDR3 spans 11 residues. The germline V gene has CDR1 ENHRY and CDR2 SYGVKD. V gave up 6 bases and J gave up 4 bases, with 7 bases separating them. The CDR3 here is CAISKGYEQYF. The CDR3 region has the DNA TGTGCCATCAGCAAGGGATACGAGCAGTACTTC.

This clonotype was seen only a few times. V is TRBV18 and J is TRBJ2-2, with 8 bases lining up with TRBD1. J lost 1 base, V lost 2 bases, and 3 bases had no gene match. The germline V gene has CDR1 KGHSH and CDR2 LQKENI. The CDR3 is 16 residues long. CDR3 protein: CASSPIGTGNTGELFF. The CDR3 nucleotides read TGTGCCAGCTCACCAATCGGGACAGGGAACACCGGGGAGCTGTTTTTT. The full variable domain, completed using reference TRBV18 and TRBJ2-2, is NAGVMQNPRHLVRRRGQEARLRCSPMKGHSHVYWYRQLPEEGLKFMVYLQKENIIDESGMPKERFSAEFPKEGPSILRIQQVVRGDSAAYFCASSPIGTGNTGELFFGEGSRLTVL.

The chain uses TRBV20-1 and TRBJ2-5; D gene unclear. This CDR3 is 13 amino acids long. V shed 0 bases and J shed 2 bases, with 7 bases lying between them. CDR1 and CDR2 from the germline V gene are DFQATT and SNEGSKA (reference sequence). CDR3 sequence reads: CSARDPLQETQYF. CDR3 coding DNA: TGCAGTGCTAGAGACCCTCTACAAGAGACCCAGTACTTC.

This clonotype was seen more than once but under ten times. The V gene is TRBV7-8, the J gene TRBJ1-1; D unclear. Deletions cut 1 base from V and 7 bases from J, with 13 bases between. The CDR3 has 14 amino acids. Germline V gene lookup returns CDR1 SGHVS and CDR2 FQNEAQ. The CDR3 sequence: CASSLDLGISEAFF. CDR3 coding DNA: TGTGCCAGCAGCTTAGACCTGGGGATCAGTGAAGCTTTCTTT. Full variable domain (outside the CDR3, taken from reference TRBV7-8 and TRBJ1-1): GAGVSQSPRYKVAKRGQDVALRCDPISGHVSLFWYQQALGQGPEFLTYFQNEAQLDKSGLPSDRFFAERPEGSVSTLKIQRTQQEDSAVYLCASSLDLGISEAFFGQGTRLTVV.

This chain joins TRBV18 and TRBJ1-4, with D possibly matching TRBD1 (6 bases). Trimming pared 6 bases from V and 8 bases from J, leaving 10 bases between. Per germline, CDR1 KGHSH and CDR2 LQKENI. This CDR3 comprises 12 residues. DNA for the CDR3: TGTGCCAGCTCGCGGACAGAGGAAAAACTGTTTTTT. This encodes CASSRTEEKLFF.

The gene calls are TRBV12-3 or TRBV12-4 and TRBJ1-2; D perhaps matches TRBD1 (5 bases). The CDR3 is 13 amino acids. V was pared by 6 bases and J by 6 bases, with 14 bases between. This chain's CDR3 is CASSVGGGHGYTF. The DNA of the CDR3 is TGTGCCAGCAGCGTCGGGGGGGGACATGGCTACACCTTC.

A few counts support this clonotype. This chain connects TRBV7-6 to TRBJ2-5; 7 positions agree with TRBD2. The germline gives CDR1 SGHVS, CDR2 FNYEAQ. The CDR3 is 13 amino acids. V was clipped by 8 bases and J by 4 bases; unmatched bases: 7. CDR3 DNA: TGTGCCAGCCGCTCTGGCGGGAGAGAGACCCAGTACTTC. It is translated as CASRSGGRETQYF.

This chain joins TRBV28 and TRBJ2-3; D perhaps matches TRBD1 (6 bases). Germline values: CDR1 MDHEN, CDR2 SYDVKM. This CDR3 has 13 residues. V gave up 8 bases and J gave up 1 base, with 10 bases separating them. In nucleotides, the CDR3 is TGTGCCAGCCAGGGGCAGGGCACAGATACGCAGTATTTT. It yields the protein CASQGQGTDTQYF.

This clonotype has a handful of counts. The chain employs TRBV12-3 or TRBV12-4 and TRBJ2-1; no clear D gene. Between the trimmed V and J ends, which lost 5 bases and 2 bases, there was a span of 7 bases. The CDR3 has 13 amino acids. CDR3 sequence reads: CASSPPPYNEQFF. The DNA of the CDR3 is TGTGCCAGCAGTCCGCCACCCTACAATGAGCAGTTCTTC.

The table lists this clonotype with a few counts. The chain combines TRBV9 with TRBJ2-7; no definite D call. CDR3 length: 14 amino acids. V lost 4 bases and J lost 0, with 11 bases in between. CDR1 and CDR2 (germline): SGDLS, YYNGEE. The CDR3 coding sequence is TGTGCCAGCAGCCAAGACCTGAGCTCCTACGAGCAGTACTTC. Its translation is CASSQDLSSYEQYF.

This clonotype was counted a few times. This chain connects TRBV6-1 to TRBJ2-3; D is possibly TRBD1 or TRBD2 (5 bases each). The germline gives CDR1 MNHNS, CDR2 SASEGT. V lost 6 bases, J lost 2 bases, and 9 bases lay in between. The CDR3 runs to 13 residues. The CDR3 region is CASRRDPTDTQYF. The CDR3 bases are TGTGCCAGCAGACGGGACCCCACAGATACGCAGTATTTT.

CDR3 sequence reads: CASSPPGHYGYTF. In nucleotides, the CDR3 is TGTGCCAGCTCACCACCAGGGCACTATGGCTACACCTTC. The chain joins TRBV18 to TRBJ1-2; no reliable D call. V lost 0 bases, J lost 3 bases, and 5 bases lay in between. The CDR3 has 13 residues. Germline CDR1 is KGHSH and CDR2 is LQKENI.

A few counts support this clonotype. The chain joins TRBV2 to TRBJ2-7; 9 bases align to TRBD1. The CDR3 is 14 amino acids. Per germline, CDR1 SNHLY and CDR2 FYNNEI. With 6 bases clipped from V and 2 bases from J, the junction kept 5 bases outside the gene matches. As DNA, the CDR3 is TGTGCCAGCAGACGAACAGGGGGCACCTACGAGCAGTACTTC. This sequence encodes CASRRTGGTYEQYF.